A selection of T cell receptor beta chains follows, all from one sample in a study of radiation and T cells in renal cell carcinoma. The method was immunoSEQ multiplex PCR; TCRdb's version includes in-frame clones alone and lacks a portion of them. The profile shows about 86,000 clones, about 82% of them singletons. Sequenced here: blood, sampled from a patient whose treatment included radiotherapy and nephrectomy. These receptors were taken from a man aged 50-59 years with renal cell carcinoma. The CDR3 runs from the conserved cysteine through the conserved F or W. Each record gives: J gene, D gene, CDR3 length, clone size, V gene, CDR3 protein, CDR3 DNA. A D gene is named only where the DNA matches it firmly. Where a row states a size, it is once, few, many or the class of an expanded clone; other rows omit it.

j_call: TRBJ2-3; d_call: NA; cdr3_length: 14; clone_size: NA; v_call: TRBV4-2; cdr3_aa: CASSQEWGRDTQYF; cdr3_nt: TGTGCCAGCAGCCAAGAGTGGGGCCGAGATACGCAGTATTTT
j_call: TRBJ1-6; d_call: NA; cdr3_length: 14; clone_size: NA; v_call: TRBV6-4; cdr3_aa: CASSDSVRGSPLHF; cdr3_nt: TGTGCCAGCAGTGACTCGGTTAGGGGTTCACCCCTCCACTTT
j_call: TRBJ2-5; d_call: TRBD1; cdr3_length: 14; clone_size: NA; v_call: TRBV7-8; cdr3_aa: CASSSGQLQETQYF; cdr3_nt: TGTGCCAGCAGCTCGGGACAGCTACAAGAGACCCAGTACTTC
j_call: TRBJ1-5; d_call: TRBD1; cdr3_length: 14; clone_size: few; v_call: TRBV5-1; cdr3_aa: CASSRDSRNQPQHF; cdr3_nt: TGCGCCAGCAGCCGGGACAGTCGCAATCAGCCCCAGCATTTT
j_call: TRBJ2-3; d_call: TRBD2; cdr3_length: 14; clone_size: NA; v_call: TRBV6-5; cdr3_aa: CASTAGEPADTQYF; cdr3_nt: TGTGCCAGCACCGCGGGGGAACCAGCAGATACGCAGTATTTT
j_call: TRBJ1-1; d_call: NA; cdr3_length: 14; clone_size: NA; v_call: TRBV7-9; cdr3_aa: CASRLAGLNTEAFF; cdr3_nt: TGTGCCAGCAGGTTGGCCGGGTTGAACACTGAAGCTTTCTTT
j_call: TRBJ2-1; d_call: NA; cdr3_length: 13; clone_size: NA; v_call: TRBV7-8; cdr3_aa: CASRPGRYNEQFF; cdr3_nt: TGTGCCAGCAGGCCCGGACGTTACAATGAGCAGTTCTTC
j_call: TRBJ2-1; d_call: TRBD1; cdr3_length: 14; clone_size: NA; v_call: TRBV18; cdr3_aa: CASSPGQGGHEQFF; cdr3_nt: TGTGCCAGCTCACCGGGACAGGGGGGACATGAGCAGTTCTTC
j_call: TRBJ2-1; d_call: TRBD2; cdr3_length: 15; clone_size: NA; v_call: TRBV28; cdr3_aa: CASRLRLANYNEQFF; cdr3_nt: TGTGCCAGCCGTCTTCGACTAGCAAATTACAATGAGCAGTTCTTC
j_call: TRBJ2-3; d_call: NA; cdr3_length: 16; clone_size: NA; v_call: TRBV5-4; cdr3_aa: CASSGDGTLSTDTQYF; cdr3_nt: TGTGCCAGCAGCGGAGACGGGACCCTCAGCACAGATACGCAGTATTTT
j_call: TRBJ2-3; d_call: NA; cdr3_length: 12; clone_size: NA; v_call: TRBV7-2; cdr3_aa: CASSPSLVTQYF; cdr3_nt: TGTGCCAGCAGCCCCTCCCTGGTTACGCAGTATTTT
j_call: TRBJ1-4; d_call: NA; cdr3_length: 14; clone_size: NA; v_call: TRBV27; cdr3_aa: CAAGGVSTNEKLFF; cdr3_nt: TGTGCCGCGGGGGGTGTCTCAACTAATGAAAAACTGTTTTTT
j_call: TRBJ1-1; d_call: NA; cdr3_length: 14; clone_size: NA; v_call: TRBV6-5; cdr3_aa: CASSSPGVRTEAFF; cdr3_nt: TGTGCCAGCAGCTCCCCAGGGGTCCGCACTGAAGCTTTCTTT
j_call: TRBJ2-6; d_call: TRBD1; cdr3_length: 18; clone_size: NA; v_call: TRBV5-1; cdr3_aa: CASSNLQGQGSGANVLTF; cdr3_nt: TGCGCCAGCAGCAATTTACAGGGGCAAGGCTCTGGGGCCAACGTCCTGACTTTC
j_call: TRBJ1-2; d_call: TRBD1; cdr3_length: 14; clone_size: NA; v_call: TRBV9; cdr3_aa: CASSVVTGEDGYTF; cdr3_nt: TGTGCCAGCAGCGTAGTGACAGGGGAGGATGGCTACACCTTC
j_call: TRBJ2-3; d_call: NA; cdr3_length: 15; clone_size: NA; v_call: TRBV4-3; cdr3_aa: CASSRTGSEPDTQYF; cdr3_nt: TGCGCCAGCAGCCGGACGGGGTCCGAGCCAGATACGCAGTATTTT
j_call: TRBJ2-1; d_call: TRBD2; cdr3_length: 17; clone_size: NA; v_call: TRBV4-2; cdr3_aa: CASSRTSGGALGDEQFF; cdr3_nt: TGTGCCAGCAGCCGCACTAGCGGGGGGGCCTTAGGAGATGAGCAGTTCTTC
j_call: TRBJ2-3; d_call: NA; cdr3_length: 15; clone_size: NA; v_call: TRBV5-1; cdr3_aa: CASSLDLGRTDTQYF; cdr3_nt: TGCGCCAGCAGCTTGGACCTGGGGCGCACAGATACGCAGTATTTT
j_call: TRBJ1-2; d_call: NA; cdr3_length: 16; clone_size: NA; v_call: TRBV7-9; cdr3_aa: CASSLDRRGPGYGYTF; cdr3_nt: TGTGCCAGCAGCTTAGACAGGAGGGGACCCGGCTATGGCTACACCTTC
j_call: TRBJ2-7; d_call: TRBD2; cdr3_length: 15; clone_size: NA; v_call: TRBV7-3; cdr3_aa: CASSLSGGAFNEQYF; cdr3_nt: TGTGCCAGCAGCTTAAGCGGGGGGGCGTTCAACGAGCAGTACTTC
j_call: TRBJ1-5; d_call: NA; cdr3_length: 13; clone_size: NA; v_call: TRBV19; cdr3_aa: CASSMGLNQPQHF; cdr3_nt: TGTGCCAGTAGTATGGGGTTAAATCAGCCCCAGCATTTT
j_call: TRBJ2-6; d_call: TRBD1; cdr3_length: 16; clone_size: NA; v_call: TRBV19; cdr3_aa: CASTDTGGAGANVLTF; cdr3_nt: TGTGCCAGTACCGACACAGGGGGCGCTGGGGCCAACGTCCTGACTTTC
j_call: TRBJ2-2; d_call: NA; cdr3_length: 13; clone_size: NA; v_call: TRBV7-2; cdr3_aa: CASSRPGAGELFF; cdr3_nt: TGTGCCAGCAGCCGTCCAGGAGCCGGGGAGCTGTTTTTT
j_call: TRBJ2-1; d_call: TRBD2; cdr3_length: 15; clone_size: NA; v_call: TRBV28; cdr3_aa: CASSFISGGRGEQFF; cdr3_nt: TGTGCCAGCAGTTTTATCTCGGGAGGAAGGGGTGAGCAGTTCTTC
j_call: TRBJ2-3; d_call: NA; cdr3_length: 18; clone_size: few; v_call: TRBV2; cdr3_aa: CASSAQGAGFVRTDTQYF; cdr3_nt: TGTGCCAGCAGTGCTCAAGGGGCTGGTTTCGTGCGGACAGATACGCAGTATTTT
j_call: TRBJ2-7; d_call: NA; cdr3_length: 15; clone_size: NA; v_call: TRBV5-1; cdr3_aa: CASSLDSSIPYEQYF; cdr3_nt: TGCGCCAGCAGCTTGGATAGCAGTATCCCCTACGAGCAGTACTTC
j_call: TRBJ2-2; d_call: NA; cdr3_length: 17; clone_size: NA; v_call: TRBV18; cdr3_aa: CASSPTLDSANTGELFF; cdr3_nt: TGTGCCAGCTCACCAACCCTGGACAGTGCAAACACCGGGGAGCTGTTTTTT
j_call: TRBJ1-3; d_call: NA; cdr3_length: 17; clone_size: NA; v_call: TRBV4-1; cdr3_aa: CASSQVRIRAGGNTIYF; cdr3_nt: TGCGCCAGCAGCCAAGTTCGCATCAGGGCTGGAGGAAACACCATATATTTT
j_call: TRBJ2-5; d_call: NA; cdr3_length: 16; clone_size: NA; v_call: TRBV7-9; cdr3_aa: CASSQRGGCGEETQYF; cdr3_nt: TGTGCCAGCAGCCAACGTGGGGGCTGTGGGGAAGAGACCCAGTACTTC
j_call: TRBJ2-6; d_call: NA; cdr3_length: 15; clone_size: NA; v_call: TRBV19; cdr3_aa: CASSIKWTFANVLTF; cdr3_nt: TGTGCCAGTAGTATCAAGTGGACTTTTGCCAACGTCCTGACTTTC
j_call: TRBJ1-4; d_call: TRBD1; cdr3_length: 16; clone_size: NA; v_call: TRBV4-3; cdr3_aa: CASSTEPGQWFEKLFF; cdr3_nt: TGCGCCAGCAGCACCGAACCGGGACAGTGGTTTGAAAAACTGTTTTTT